These 5 T cell receptor beta chains share one sample of origin, sequenced in a study of cytomegalovirus exposure and HLA in healthy donors. A multiplex PCR was run with 60 Vbeta primers and 13 Jbeta primers. Using immunoSEQ multiplex PCR, the repertoire was profiled, and TCRdb retains in-frame clones only, with some absent. The table lists roughly 230,000 clones, around 78% of them singletons. The sequencing input was PBMCs. The source is a boy aged 10-17 years in good health and CMV-seronegative.

The chain uses TRBV5-1 and TRBJ2-1; 10 bases map to TRBD2. Germline V CDR1 and CDR2: SGHRS, YFSETQ. The CDR3 totals 16 residues. Trimming at V came to 2 bases and at J to 3 bases, leaving 5 bases not matched to a gene. CDR3 nucleotides: TGCGCCAGCAGCTTCTTAGGGACTAGCGACTACAATGAGCAGTTCTTC. The encoded protein is CASSFLGTSDYNEQFF.

The V and J genes are TRBV15 and TRBJ2-1, with 10 positions matching TRBD2. The CDR3 consists of 16 residues. Germline V CDR1 and CDR2: LNHNV, YYDKDF (reference sequence). After removal of 1 base from V and 7 bases from J, the junction contained 7 bases not matched to a gene. DNA of the CDR3: TGTGCCACCAGCAGAGGGCTAGCGGGAGTGTGGAATGAGCAGTTCTTC. The encoded protein is CATSRGLAGVWNEQFF.

This chain joins TRBV5-6 and TRBJ2-7, with TRBD2 matching 15 bases. This CDR3 region has 16 residues. V lost 4 bases and J lost 4; bases outside the gene matches: 6. Germline V gives CDR1 SGHDT, CDR2 YYEEEE. CDR3 bases: TGTGCCAGCAGCCCCGGACTAGCGGGAGGGTTGTACGAGCAGTACTTC. Translating it yields CASSPGLAGGLYEQYF.

The chain employs TRBV5-1 and TRBJ1-1; D might be TRBD1 (5 bases). Germline V lookup: CDR1 SGHRS, CDR2 YFSETQ. Trimming stripped 4 bases from V and 4 bases from J, with 17 bases between. The CDR3 is 15 amino acids. CDR3 protein: CASSPQGGGFTEAFF. In DNA form, the CDR3 reads TGCGCCAGCAGCCCCCAGGGAGGTGGCTTCACTGAAGCTTTCTTT.

V gene TRBV5-4 combines with J gene TRBJ2-5; 14 nucleotides line up with TRBD2. Looked up from germline, CDR1 is SGHNT and CDR2 is YYREEE (reference sequence). The V and J ends lost 4 bases and 3 bases, in that order; junction bases with no gene match: 8. CDR3 length: 17 residues. The CDR3 coding sequence is TGTGCCAGCAGCACGAGGACTAGCGGGGGGCCTGAAGAGACCCAGTACTTC. This gives the protein CASSTRTSGGPEETQYF.